These T cell receptor beta chains were read from a single sample in a study of OX40 agonist ivuxolimab in advanced cancers. Only in-frame clones appear in the TCRdb table, and some are missing; sequencing was by immunoSEQ multiplex PCR. Of about 86,000 clones listed, about 90% were seen once; the top ten hold roughly 8.9%. Material: CD4+ or CD8+ T cells sorted from blood, obtained in a trial of the OX40 agonist ivuxolimab. These TCRs come from an adult with an advanced solid tumor such as melanoma, head and neck, liver or kidney cancer. Both conserved end residues are part of each CDR3. A D gene is named only where the DNA matches it firmly. Clone size is shown for a subset of rows, as once, few, many or a class of expanded clone.

>.|TRBV28|TRBJ1-2|.
CASTPGAYGYTF
TGTGCCAGCACCCCAGGGGCCTATGGCTACACCTTC
>TRBD1|TRBV5-1|TRBJ2-3|once
CASTLAGGGDTQYF
TGCGCCAGCACCCTGGCAGGGGGCGGGGATACGCAGTATTTT
>TRBD1|TRBV19|TRBJ1-5|few
CASSIRGEPQHF
TGTGCCAGTAGTATCAGGGGGGAGCCCCAGCATTTT
>.|TRBV15|TRBJ2-7|.
CATSNYRDGHYEQYF
TGTGCCACCAGCAACTACCGGGACGGACACTACGAGCAGTACTTC
>TRBD1|TRBV27|TRBJ2-7|.
CASSLRDSWSYEQYF
TGTGCCAGCAGTTTAAGGGACAGTTGGAGCTACGAGCAGTACTTC
>.|TRBV6-5|TRBJ2-7|.
CASSYGQGSYEQYF
TGTGCCAGCAGTTACGGGCAGGGGAGTTACGAGCAGTACTTC
>.|TRBV5-1|TRBJ2-7|.
CASSLEGISSYEQYF
TGCGCCAGCAGCTTGGAAGGTATCAGCTCCTACGAGCAGTACTTC
>TRBD2|TRBV27|TRBJ2-2|.
CASRRGGGELFF
TGTGCCTCACGCCGGGGGGGCGGGGAGCTGTTTTTT
>.|TRBV2|TRBJ2-4|.
CASSDTRLAKNIQYF
TGTGCCAGCAGTGATACCCGATTAGCCAAAAACATTCAGTACTTC
>.|TRBV18|TRBJ2-5|.
CASSPYRDQETQYF
TGTGCCAGCTCACCTTACAGGGACCAAGAGACCCAGTACTTC
>TRBD2|TRBV27|TRBJ2-7|.
CATSIVAGGYEQYF
TGTGCCACCTCTATCGTAGCGGGAGGGTACGAGCAGTACTTC
>TRBD1|TRBV6-6|TRBJ2-7|.
CASSYSGQGKSYEQYF
TGTGCCAGCAGTTACTCCGGACAGGGAAAGTCCTACGAGCAGTACTTC
>TRBD1|TRBV7-6|TRBJ1-1|.
CASSRRRQGDTEAFF
TGTGCCAGCAGCCGAAGGCGACAGGGCGACACTGAAGCTTTCTTT
>.|TRBV6-5|TRBJ2-3|.
CASSYSKSMPDTQYF
TGTGCCAGCAGTTACTCGAAAAGCATGCCGGATACGCAGTATTTT
>.|TRBV7-3|TRBJ2-1|.
CASSLGAAASSYNEQFF
TGTGCCAGCAGCTTAGGGGCCGCAGCCAGCTCCTACAATGAGCAGTTCTTC
>.|TRBV27|TRBJ2-1|.
CASKPWGRGIYNEQFF
TGTGCCAGCAAACCCTGGGGCCGGGGGATATACAATGAGCAGTTCTTC
>.|TRBV4-2|TRBJ1-5|.
CASSQDLGSSQPQHF
TGTGCCAGCAGCCAAGATCTGGGGAGCAGTCAGCCCCAGCATTTT
>TRBD2|TRBV27|TRBJ2-1|.
CASRPLADYNEQFF
TGTGCCAGCAGACCACTAGCGGACTACAATGAGCAGTTCTTC
>TRBD1|TRBV30|TRBJ2-1|.
CAWSVRLDRVYNEQFF
TGTGCCTGGAGTGTACGTCTGGACAGGGTTTACAATGAGCAGTTCTTC
>.|TRBV27|TRBJ2-1|.
CASSLVGNEQFF
TGTGCCAGCAGTTTAGTGGGAAATGAGCAGTTCTTC
>.|TRBV27|TRBJ2-3|.
CASTAGDTQYF
TGTGCCAGCACCGCCGGAGATACGCAGTATTTT
>.|TRBV5-1|TRBJ2-5|.
CASSLVGEETQYF
TGCGCCAGCAGCTTGGTTGGGGAAGAGACCCAGTACTTC
>.|TRBV5-4|TRBJ2-7|.
CASSLGVGLTSYEQYF
TGTGCCAGCAGCTTGGGGGTGGGGTTAACCTCCTACGAGCAGTACTTC
>.|TRBV25-1|TRBJ1-4|.
CASTSGQVSTNEKLFF
TGTGCCAGCACCTCGGGACAAGTCTCAACTAATGAAAAACTGTTTTTT
>TRBD1|TRBV30|TRBJ2-5|.
CASNRDRGETQYF
TGTGCCTCAAACCGGGACAGGGGAGAGACCCAGTACTTC
>.|TRBV30|TRBJ2-7|.
CAWTNGADPYEQYF
TGTGCCTGGACCAACGGGGCGGACCCTTACGAGCAGTACTTC
>TRBD1|TRBV5-1|TRBJ1-2|.
CASSDRTGNGYTF
TGCGCCAGCAGCGACCGGACAGGGAACGGCTACACCTTC
>.|TRBV19|TRBJ2-1|.
CASSVSWGDSEQFF
TGTGCCAGTAGCGTTAGTTGGGGGGACAGTGAGCAGTTCTTC
>.|TRBV15|TRBJ2-7|.
CATSSLGQGSYEQYF
TGTGCCACCAGCAGTCTGGGGCAGGGGTCCTACGAGCAGTACTTC
>.|TRBV11-3|TRBJ2-7|few
CASSPSRGAWGEQYF
TGTGCCAGCAGCCCCTCCCGGGGGGCGTGGGGCGAGCAGTACTTC
>.|TRBV9|TRBJ1-2|.
CASSVAEGTNYGYTF
TGTGCCAGCAGCGTAGCGGAGGGTACGAACTATGGCTACACCTTC
>.|TRBV10-3|TRBJ2-7|.
CAISESMDTAYEQYF
TGTGCCATCAGTGAGTCGATGGACACAGCCTACGAGCAGTACTTC
>.|TRBV5-8|TRBJ2-3|.
CASSLDLRGDTQYF
TGTGCCAGCAGCCTGGACCTTCGTGGAGATACGCAGTATTTT
>TRBD1|TRBV27|TRBJ1-2|.
CASRVQGANYGYTF
TGTGCCAGCAGGGTACAGGGGGCTAACTATGGCTACACCTTC
>.|TRBV28|TRBJ1-1|once
CASSQDPQGTEAFF
TGTGCCAGCAGCCAAGACCCACAGGGCACTGAAGCTTTCTTT
>.|TRBV10-3|TRBJ2-1|.
CAISGLRPSDEQFF
TGTGCCATCAGTGGGCTACGACCCTCGGATGAGCAGTTCTTC
>TRBD2|TRBV27|TRBJ2-1|.
CASSLKDRTSSNEQFF
TGTGCCAGCAGTTTAAAAGACAGGACTAGCAGCAATGAGCAGTTCTTC
>.|TRBV5-8|TRBJ1-5|.
CASSWGHSNQPQHF
TGTGCCAGCAGCTGGGGACATAGCAATCAGCCCCAGCATTTT
>TRBD1|TRBV4-1|TRBJ2-1|.
CASSQATGPYNEQFF
TGCGCCAGCAGCCAGGCGACAGGGCCCTACAATGAGCAGTTCTTC
>.|TRBV2|TRBJ2-1|once
CASIRGSYNEQFF
TGTGCCAGCATCAGGGGATCCTACAATGAGCAGTTCTTC
>.|TRBV5-4|TRBJ2-3|few
CASSSYGDVDTQYF
TGTGCCAGCAGCTCCTACGGGGACGTTGATACGCAGTATTTT
>.|TRBV7-3|TRBJ2-3|.
CASSSGGVDTQYF
TGTGCCAGCAGTTCAGGGGGGGTAGATACGCAGTATTTT
>.|TRBV7-8|TRBJ2-7|.
CASSLAVGHYEQYF
TGTGCCAGCAGCTTAGCTGTAGGACACTACGAGCAGTACTTC
>TRBD2|TRBV7-9|TRBJ2-1|.
CASSPRGGRSYNEQFF
TGTGCCAGCAGCCCCCGGGGGGGGAGGTCCTACAATGAGCAGTTCTTC